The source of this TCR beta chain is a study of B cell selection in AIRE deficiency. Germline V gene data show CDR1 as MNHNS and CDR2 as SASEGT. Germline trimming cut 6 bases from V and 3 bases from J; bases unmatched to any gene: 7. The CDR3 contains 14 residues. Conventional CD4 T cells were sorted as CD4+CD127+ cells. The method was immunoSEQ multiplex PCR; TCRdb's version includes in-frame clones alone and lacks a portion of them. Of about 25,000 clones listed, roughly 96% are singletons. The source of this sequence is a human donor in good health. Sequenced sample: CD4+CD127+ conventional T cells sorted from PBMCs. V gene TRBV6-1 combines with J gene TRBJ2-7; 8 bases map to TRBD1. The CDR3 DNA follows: TGTGCCAGCAGCCCTGGGACAGGATTCTACGAGCAGTACTTC. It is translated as CASSPGTGFYEQYF.